This T cell receptor (delta chain) was obtained from a study of γδ T cells in repeated Plasmodium falciparum infection. As for the study in general: Over about 600 days, donors received four mosquito-bite P. falciparum NF54 infections.

Vgamma9/Vdelta2+ and Vdelta2-negative gammadelta T cells were flow-sorted from PBMC for bulk sequencing. As to this clone: This is likely an artifact of a read error, given a far larger clone one base away. This same CDR3 is encoded by further DNA sequences in the sample.

TCRdb reapplied CATT to the multiplex PCR reads. The profile shows 45,000 to 70,000 delta-chain clones, around 1.5% of them singletons. Germline V CDR1 and CDR2: TSWWSYY, QGS. V shed 9 bases and J 2 bases; nucleotides not matched to a gene: 6. CDR3 length: 13 amino acids. The sequenced material came from gamma-delta T cells from blood. This TCR was sampled from a pool of human donors (malaria-infected and uninfected, not separated). This chain joins TRDV1 and TRDJ1, with 7 nucleotides matching TRDD2. CDR3 DNA sequence: TGTGCTCTGCGGCCTTCCTTGACCGATAAACTCATCTTT. This codes for CALRPSLTDKLIF.